The table lists the clone carrying this TCR beta chain with a few counts. Its specificity is not known. This sample is drawn from a study of T-cell memory formation after mild COVID-19. Study conclusions and caveats: Contracting CD8+ clones were enriched in EMRA, CD4+ mainly in CM and EM. A second wave expanding day 15 to 37 was CD4+-biased; contracting clones were balanced.

CDR1 and CDR2 (germline): MNHEY, SVGAGI. V gave up 9 bases and J gave up 1 base, with 15 bases separating them. There are 14 residues in the CDR3. MiXCR, applied by TCRdb to the 5' RACE reads, yields one record per CDR3 protein. The table shows some 120,000 distinct CDR3 sequences, with 16% occurring only once. The rearrangement uses TRBV6-5 and TRBJ1-2; the D gene is possibly TRBD1 (6 bases). The sequencing sample was made of PBMCs or a T cell subset sorted from them (not recorded which). The sequence derives from an adult woman who had mild COVID-19 (a few samples of this study predate the infection). Cell type and time point are not known. The DNA for the CDR3 is TGTGCCAGTAGCCGGGACATGCGTAACTATGGCTACACCTTC. It is translated as CASSRDMRNYGYTF.